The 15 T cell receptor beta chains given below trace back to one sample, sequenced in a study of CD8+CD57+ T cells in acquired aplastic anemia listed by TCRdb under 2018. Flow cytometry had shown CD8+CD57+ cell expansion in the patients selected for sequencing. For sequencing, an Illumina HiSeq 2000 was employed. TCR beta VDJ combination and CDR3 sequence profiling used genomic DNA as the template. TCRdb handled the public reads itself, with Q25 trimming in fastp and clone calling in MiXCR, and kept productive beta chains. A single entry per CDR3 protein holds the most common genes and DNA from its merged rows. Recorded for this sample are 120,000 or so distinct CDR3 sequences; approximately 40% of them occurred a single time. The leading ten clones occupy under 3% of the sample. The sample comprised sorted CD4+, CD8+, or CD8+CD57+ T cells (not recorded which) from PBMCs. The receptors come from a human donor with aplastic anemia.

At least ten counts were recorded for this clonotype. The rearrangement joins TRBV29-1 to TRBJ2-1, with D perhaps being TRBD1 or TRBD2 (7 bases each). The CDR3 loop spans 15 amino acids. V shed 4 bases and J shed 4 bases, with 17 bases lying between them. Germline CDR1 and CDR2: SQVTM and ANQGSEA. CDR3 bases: TGCAGCGTTGCATCAGGGGGGGGAAATTACAATGAGCAGTTCTTC. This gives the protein CSVASGGGNYNEQFF.

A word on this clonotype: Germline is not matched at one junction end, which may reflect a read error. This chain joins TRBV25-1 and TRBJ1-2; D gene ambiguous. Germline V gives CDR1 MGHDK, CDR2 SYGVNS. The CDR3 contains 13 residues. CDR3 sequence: CASSLDPNYGYTF. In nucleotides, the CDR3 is TGCGCCAGCAGCTTGGACCCTAACTATGGCTACACCTTC.

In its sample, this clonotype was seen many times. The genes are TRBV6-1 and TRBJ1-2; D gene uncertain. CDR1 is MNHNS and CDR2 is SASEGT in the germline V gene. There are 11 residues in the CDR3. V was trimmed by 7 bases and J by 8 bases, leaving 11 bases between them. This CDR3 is CASTAGGGYTF. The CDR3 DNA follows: TGTGCCAGCACCGCGGGAGGAGGCTACACCTTC.

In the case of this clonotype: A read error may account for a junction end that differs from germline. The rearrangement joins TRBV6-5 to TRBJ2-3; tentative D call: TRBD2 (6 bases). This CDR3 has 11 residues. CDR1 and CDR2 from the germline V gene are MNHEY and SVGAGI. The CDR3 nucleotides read TGTGCCAGCAGTTCGGGGGATACGCGGTATTTT. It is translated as CASSSGDTRYF.

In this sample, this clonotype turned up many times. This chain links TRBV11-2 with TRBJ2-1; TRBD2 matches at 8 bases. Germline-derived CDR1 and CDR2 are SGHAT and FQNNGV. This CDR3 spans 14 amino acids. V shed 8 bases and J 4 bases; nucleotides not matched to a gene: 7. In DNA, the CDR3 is TGTGCCAGCGGCCCGATAGCGGGGTACAATGAGCAGTTCTTC. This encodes CASGPIAGYNEQFF.

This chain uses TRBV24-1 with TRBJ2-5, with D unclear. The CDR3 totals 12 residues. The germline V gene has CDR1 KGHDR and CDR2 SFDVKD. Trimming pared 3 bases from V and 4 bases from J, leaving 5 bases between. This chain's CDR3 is CATSDLVETQYF. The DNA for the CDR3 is TGTGCCACCAGTGATCTAGTAGAGACCCAGTACTTC.

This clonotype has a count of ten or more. The CDR3 spells CASDREYAGELFF. CDR3 coding DNA: TGTGCCAGCGACAGGGAATATGCCGGGGAGCTGTTTTTT. The V and J genes are TRBV2 and TRBJ2-2; 7 nucleotides match TRBD1. CDR3 length: 13 amino acids. The V gene's germline CDR1 is SNHLY and CDR2 FYNNEI. V dropped 8 bases and J dropped 6; count of bases not matched to a gene: 6.

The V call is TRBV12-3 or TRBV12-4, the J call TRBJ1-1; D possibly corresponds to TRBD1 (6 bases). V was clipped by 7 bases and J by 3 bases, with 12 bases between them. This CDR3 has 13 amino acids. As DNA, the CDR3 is TGTGCCAGCATCCTGGGGGCGTACACTGAAGCTTTCTTT. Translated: CASILGAYTEAFF.

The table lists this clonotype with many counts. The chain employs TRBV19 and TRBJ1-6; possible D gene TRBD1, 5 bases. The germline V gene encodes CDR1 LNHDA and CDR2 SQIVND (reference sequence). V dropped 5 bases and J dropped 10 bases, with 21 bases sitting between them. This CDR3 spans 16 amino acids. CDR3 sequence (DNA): TGTGCCAGTAGTCCCCTACGCAGCAGCTGGGGGTCACCCCTCCACTTT. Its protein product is CASSPLRSSWGSPLHF.

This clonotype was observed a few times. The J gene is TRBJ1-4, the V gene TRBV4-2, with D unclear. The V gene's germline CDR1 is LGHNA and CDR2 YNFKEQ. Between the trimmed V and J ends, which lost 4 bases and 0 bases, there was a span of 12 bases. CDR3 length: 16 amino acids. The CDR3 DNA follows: TGTGCCAGCAGCCCGGCTGACGGAGCAACTAATGAAAAACTGTTTTTT. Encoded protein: CASSPADGATNEKLFF.

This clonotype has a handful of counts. As DNA, the CDR3 is TGTGCCAGCAGCTCCGGGACAGATACGCAGTATTTT. Translating it yields CASSSGTDTQYF. The chain is built from TRBV2 and TRBJ2-3; no reliable D call. CDR3 length: 12 amino acids. CDR1 and CDR2 from the germline V gene are SNHLY and FYNNEI. The V end lost 6 bases, the J end lost 3 bases, and 7 bases lay between the germline ends.

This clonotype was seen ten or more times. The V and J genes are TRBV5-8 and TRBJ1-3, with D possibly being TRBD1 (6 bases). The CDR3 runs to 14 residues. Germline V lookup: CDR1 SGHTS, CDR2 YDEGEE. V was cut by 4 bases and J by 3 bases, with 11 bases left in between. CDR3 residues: CASSPGQFGNTIYF. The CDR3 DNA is TGTGCCAGCAGCCCCGGACAGTTTGGAAACACCATATATTTT.

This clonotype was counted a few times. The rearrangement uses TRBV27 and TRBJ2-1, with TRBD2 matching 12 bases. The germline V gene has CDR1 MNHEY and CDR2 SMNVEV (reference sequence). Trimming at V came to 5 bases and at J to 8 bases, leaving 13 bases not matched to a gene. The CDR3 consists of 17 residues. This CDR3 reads CASSPPPGLAGGHEQFF. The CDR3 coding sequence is TGTGCCAGCAGTCCCCCCCCCGGGCTAGCGGGGGGGCATGAGCAGTTCTTC.

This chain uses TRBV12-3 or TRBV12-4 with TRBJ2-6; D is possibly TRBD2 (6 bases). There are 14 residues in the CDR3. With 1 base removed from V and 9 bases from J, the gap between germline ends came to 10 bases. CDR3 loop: CASSLGGGVNVLTF. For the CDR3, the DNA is TGTGCCAGCAGTTTAGGGGGAGGTGTCAACGTCCTGACTTTC.

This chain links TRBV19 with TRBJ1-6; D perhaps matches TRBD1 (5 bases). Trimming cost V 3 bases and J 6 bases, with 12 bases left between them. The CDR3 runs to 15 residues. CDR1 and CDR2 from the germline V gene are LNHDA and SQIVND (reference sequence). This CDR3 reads CASSMEMQGNSPLHF. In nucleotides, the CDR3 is TGTGCCAGTAGTATGGAGATGCAGGGTAATTCACCCCTCCACTTT.